Each of the 12 T cell receptor beta chains below was sequenced from the same sample in a study of shared clonotypes between healthy human individuals. Naive CD8 isolation took CD45RO-negative cells positively selected for CCR7 and excluded terminally differentiated effector memory CD45RA+ cells. Sequenced by immunoSEQ multiplex PCR; TCRdb stores in-frame clones only, minus some. The sample includes around 2.1 million clones, about 93% of them seen just once. The sample consisted of naive CD8+ T cells from PBMCs. The receptor set was obtained from a man between 18 and 35 years old in good health. Some clones in this sample may be carry-over from other donors' samples.

On this clone itself: Other DNA variants within this sample encode the same CDR3. This rearrangement joins TRBV7-3 to TRBJ2-1; 7 bases fit TRBD1. V dropped 4 bases and J dropped 4; count of bases not matched to a gene: 4. Germline lookup yields CDR1 SGHTA and CDR2 FQGTGA. There are 14 residues in the CDR3. The CDR3 DNA reads TGTGCCAGCAGCTCCCGGGACAGTTACAATGAGCAGTTCTTC. Translating it yields CASSSRDSYNEQFF.

V usage is TRBV7-3 and J usage is TRBJ2-1, with 9 bases identical to TRBD2. J gave up 7 bases and V 4 bases, and 8 bases lay outside the gene matches. The CDR3 is made up of 15 amino acids. The germline V gene has CDR1 SGHTA and CDR2 FQGTGA. The CDR3 reads CASSSDSGRGNEQFF. DNA of the CDR3: TGTGCCAGCAGCTCGGATAGCGGGAGAGGGAATGAGCAGTTCTTC.

The chain links TRBV5-1 to TRBJ2-5, with D perhaps matching TRBD1 (6 bases). There are 14 residues in the CDR3. Deletions cut 1 base from V and 5 bases from J, with 12 bases between. Germline-derived CDR1 and CDR2 are SGHRS and YFSETQ. The CDR3 region is CASSLWTAFETQYF. Written as DNA, the CDR3 is TGCGCCAGCAGCTTGTGGACAGCTTTCGAGACCCAGTACTTC.

The chain combines TRBV30 with TRBJ1-1, with D possibly matching TRBD1 (6 bases). Trimming pared 8 bases from V and 0 bases from J, leaving 10 bases between. CDR3 length: 12 amino acids. Germline loops: CDR1 GTSNPN, CDR2 SVGIG (reference sequence). CDR3 sequence reads: CAGGRVNTEAFF. CDR3 coding DNA: TGTGCCGGGGGGCGGGTGAACACTGAAGCTTTCTTT.

The chain recombines TRBV27 with TRBJ1-5; D uncertain. The V end lost 6 bases, the J end lost 6 bases, and 24 bases lay between the germline ends. The CDR3 consists of 17 residues. Germline assignment: CDR1 MNHEY and CDR2 SMNVEV (reference sequence). The CDR3 sequence is CASSPGWVFNFGQPQHF. CDR3 coding DNA: TGTGCCAGCAGCCCTGGGTGGGTCTTTAATTTCGGTCAGCCCCAGCATTTT.

J is TRBJ2-1 and V is TRBV10-3; perhaps TRBD1 as D (5 bases). Germline V gives CDR1 ENHRY, CDR2 SYGVKD. CDR3 length: 11 residues. The ends were cut back, 4 bases at V and 10 bases at J, with 8 bases in the middle. The CDR3: CAISGGYEQFF. The DNA for the CDR3 is TGTGCCATCAGTGGGGGCTACGAGCAGTTCTTC.

The chain carries TRBV6-1 and TRBJ1-2; D is unclear. V gave up 6 bases and J gave up 8 bases, with 16 bases separating them. The CDR3 loop spans 13 amino acids. In germline, CDR1 is MNHNS, CDR2 SASEGT. As DNA, the CDR3 is TGTGCCAGCAGATTCCCCAATAGCCCAGGCTACACCTTC. Protein: CASRFPNSPGYTF.

The chain is built from TRBV29-1 and TRBJ1-2, with D hard to call. This CDR3 has 15 amino acids. CDR1 is SQVTM, CDR2 ANQGSEA, per germline. Between the trimmed V and J ends, which lost 3 bases and 8 bases, there was a span of 22 bases. CDR3 sequence (DNA): TGCAGCGTTGATAGGATGGGTAATCCTAGGGAAGGCTACACCTTC. It codes for CSVDRMGNPREGYTF. The full variable domain, in which reference TRBV29-1 and TRBJ1-2 provide the parts outside the CDR3, is SAVISQKPSRDICQRGTSLTIQCQVDSQVTMMFWYRQQPGQSLTLIATANQGSEATYESGFVIDKFPISRPNLTFSTLTVSNMSPEDSSIYLCSVDRMGNPREGYTFGSGTRLTVV.

In this sample, this clone turned up once. The chain combines TRBV27 with TRBJ1-4, with D uncertain. The germline gives CDR1 MNHEY, CDR2 SMNVEV (reference sequence). Trimming shortened V by 5 bases and J by 4 bases, and 14 bases separated the two germline ends. The CDR3 is 15 amino acids. CDR3 in amino acids: CASSPRAVINEKLFF. CDR3 sequence (DNA): TGTGCCAGCAGTCCTAGGGCGGTGATTAATGAAAAACTGTTTTTT.

The chain recombines TRBV18 with TRBJ1-1, with a weak D call TRBD1 (5 bases). Germline V CDR1 and CDR2: KGHSH, LQKENI. The CDR3 covers 16 residues. Deletions cut 0 bases from V and 4 bases from J, with 15 bases between. The CDR3 sequence is CASSPPAGRVGTEAFF. The CDR3 DNA follows: TGTGCCAGCTCACCACCGGCAGGGAGAGTGGGCACTGAAGCTTTCTTT.

As concerns this clone: One end of the junction is discordant with germline, which a read error may explain. The same CDR3 also results from other DNA sequences found in this sample. The chain recombines TRBV7-9 with TRBJ2-7; maybe TRBD1 (6 bases). CDR1 and CDR2 (germline): SEHNR, FQNEAQ (reference sequence). The CDR3 covers 13 residues. The CDR3 here is CASSLGGIYEQYF. Written as DNA, the CDR3 is TGTGCCAGCAGTTTAGGGGGAATATACGAGCAGTACTTC.

The gene calls are TRBV27 and TRBJ2-5, with 10 bases lining up with TRBD1. Germline CDR1 reads MNHEY; CDR2 reads SMNVEV (reference sequence). The CDR3 sequence is 15 residues long. The trim removed 5 bases at V and 5 bases at J, leaving 8 bases unmatched. The DNA of the CDR3 is TGTGCCAGCAGTATAGGACAGGGGGATTGGGAGACCCAGTACTTC. This gives the protein CASSIGQGDWETQYF.